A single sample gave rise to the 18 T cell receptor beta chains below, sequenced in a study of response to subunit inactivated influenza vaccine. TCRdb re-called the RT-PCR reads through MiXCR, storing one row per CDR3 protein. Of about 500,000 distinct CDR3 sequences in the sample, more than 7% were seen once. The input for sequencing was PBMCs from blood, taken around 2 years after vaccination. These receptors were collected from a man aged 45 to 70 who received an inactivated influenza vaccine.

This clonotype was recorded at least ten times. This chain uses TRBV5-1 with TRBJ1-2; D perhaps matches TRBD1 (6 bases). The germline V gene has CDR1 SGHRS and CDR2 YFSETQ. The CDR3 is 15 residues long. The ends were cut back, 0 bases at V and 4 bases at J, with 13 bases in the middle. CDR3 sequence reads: CASSLVPDSPYGYTF. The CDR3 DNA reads TGCGCCAGCAGCTTGGTACCGGACAGCCCCTATGGCTACACCTTC.

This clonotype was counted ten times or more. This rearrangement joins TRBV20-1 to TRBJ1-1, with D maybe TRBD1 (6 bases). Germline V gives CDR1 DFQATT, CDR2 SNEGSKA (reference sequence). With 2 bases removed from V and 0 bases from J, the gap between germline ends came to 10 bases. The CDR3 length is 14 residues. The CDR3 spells CSARKDRLNTEAFF. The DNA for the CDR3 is TGCAGTGCTAGAAAAGACAGGTTGAACACTGAAGCTTTCTTT.

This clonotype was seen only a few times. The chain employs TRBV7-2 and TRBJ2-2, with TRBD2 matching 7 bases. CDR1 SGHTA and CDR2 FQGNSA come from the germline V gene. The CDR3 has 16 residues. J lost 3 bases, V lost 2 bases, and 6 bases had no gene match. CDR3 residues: CASSLPRGEYTGELFF. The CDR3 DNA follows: TGTGCCAGCAGCTTACCTCGGGGGGAGTACACCGGGGAGCTGTTTTTT.

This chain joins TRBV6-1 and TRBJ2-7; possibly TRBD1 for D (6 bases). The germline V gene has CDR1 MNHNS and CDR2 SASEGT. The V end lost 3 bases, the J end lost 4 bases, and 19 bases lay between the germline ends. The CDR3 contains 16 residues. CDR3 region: CASSDPLRGVRYEQYF. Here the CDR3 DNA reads TGTGCCAGCAGTGACCCCCTCAGGGGCGTACGGTACGAGCAGTACTTC.

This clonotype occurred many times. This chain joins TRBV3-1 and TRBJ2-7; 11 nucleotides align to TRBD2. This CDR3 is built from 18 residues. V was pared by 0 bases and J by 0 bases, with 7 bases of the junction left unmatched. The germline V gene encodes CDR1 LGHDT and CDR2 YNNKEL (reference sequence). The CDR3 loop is CASSQERTSGRSSYEQYF. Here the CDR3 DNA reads TGTGCCAGCAGCCAAGAAAGGACTAGCGGGCGAAGCTCCTACGAGCAGTACTTC.

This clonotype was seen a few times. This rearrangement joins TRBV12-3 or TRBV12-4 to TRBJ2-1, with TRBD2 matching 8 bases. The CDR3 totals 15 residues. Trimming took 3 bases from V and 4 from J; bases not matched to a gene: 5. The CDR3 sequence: CASSFTSGPYNEQFF. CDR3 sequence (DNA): TGTGCCAGCAGTTTCACTAGCGGCCCTTACAATGAGCAGTTCTTC.

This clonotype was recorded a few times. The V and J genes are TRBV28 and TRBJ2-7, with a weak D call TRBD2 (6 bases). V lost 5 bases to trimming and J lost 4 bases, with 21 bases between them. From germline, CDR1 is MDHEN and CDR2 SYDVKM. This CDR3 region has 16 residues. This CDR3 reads CASSPWTTPFRYEQYF. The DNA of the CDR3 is TGTGCCAGCAGTCCCTGGACTACCCCTTTTCGTTACGAGCAGTACTTC. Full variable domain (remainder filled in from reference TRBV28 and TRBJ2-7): DVKVTQSSRYLVKRTGEKVFLECVQDMDHENMFWYRQDPGLGLRLIYFSYDVKMKEKGDIPEGYSVSREKKERFSLILESASTNQTSMYLCASSPWTTPFRYEQYFGPGTRLTVT.

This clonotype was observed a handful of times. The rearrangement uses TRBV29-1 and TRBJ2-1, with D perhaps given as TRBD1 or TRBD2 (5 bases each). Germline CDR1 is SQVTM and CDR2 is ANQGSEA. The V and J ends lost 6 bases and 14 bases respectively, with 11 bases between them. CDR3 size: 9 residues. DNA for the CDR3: TGCAGCGTAGTGGGGGTAGAGTTCTTC. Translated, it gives CSVVGVEFF.

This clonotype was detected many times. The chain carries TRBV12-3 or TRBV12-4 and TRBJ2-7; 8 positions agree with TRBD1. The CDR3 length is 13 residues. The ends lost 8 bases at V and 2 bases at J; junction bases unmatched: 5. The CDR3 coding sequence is TGTGCCAGCGGACAGGGCAGTGCCTACGAGCAGTACTTC. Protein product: CASGQGSAYEQYF.

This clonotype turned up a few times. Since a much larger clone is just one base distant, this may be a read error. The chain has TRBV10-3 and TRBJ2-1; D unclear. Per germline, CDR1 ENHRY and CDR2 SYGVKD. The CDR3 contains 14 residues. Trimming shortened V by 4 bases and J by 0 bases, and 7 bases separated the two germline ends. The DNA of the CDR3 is TGTGCCATCAGTGGTACGATCTCCTACAATGAGCAGTTCTTC. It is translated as CAISGTISYNEQFF.

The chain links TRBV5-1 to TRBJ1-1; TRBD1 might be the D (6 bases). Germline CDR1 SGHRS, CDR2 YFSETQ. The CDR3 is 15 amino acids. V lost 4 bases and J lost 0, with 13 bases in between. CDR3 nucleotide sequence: TGCGCCAGCAGCACCGGACAGATGATGAACACTGAAGCTTTCTTT. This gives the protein CASSTGQMMNTEAFF.

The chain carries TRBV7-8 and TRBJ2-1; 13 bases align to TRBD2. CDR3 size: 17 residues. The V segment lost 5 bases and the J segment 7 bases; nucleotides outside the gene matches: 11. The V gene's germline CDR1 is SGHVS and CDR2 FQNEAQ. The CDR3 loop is CASSERARTSGRNEQFF. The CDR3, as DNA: TGTGCCAGCAGCGAGCGAGCCCGGACTAGCGGGAGAAATGAGCAGTTCTTC.

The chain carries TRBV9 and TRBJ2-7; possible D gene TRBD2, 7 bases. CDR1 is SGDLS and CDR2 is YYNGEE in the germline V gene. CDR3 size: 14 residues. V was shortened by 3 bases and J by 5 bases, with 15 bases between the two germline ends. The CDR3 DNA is TGTGCCAGCAGCGGATGGGGGGGCTTGAACGAGCAGTACTTC. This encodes CASSGWGGLNEQYF.

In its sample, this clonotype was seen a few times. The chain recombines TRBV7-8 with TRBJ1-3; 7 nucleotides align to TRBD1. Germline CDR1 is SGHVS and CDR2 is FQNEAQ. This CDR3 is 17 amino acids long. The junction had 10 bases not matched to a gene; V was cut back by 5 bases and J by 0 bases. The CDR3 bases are TGTGCCAGCAGCCCAGGACTCGGGACAGACTCTGGAAACACCATATATTTT. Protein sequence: CASSPGLGTDSGNTIYF. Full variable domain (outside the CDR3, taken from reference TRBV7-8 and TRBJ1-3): GAGVSQSPRYKVAKRGQDVALRCDPISGHVSLFWYQQALGQGPEFLTYFQNEAQLDKSGLPSDRFFAERPEGSVSTLKIQRTQQEDSAVYLCASSPGLGTDSGNTIYFGEGSWLTVV.

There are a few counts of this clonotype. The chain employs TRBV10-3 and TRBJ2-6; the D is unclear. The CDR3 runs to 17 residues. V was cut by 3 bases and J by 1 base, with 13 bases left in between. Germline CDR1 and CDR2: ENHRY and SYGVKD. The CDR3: CAISDRKSGSGANVLTF. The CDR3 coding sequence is TGTGCCATCAGTGATAGGAAGTCCGGATCTGGGGCCAACGTCCTGACTTTC.

In DNA, the CDR3 is TGTGCCAGCAGTTTCGGTAGGGAAATTCAGCCCCAGCATTTT. It specifies CASSFGREIQPQHF. The chain has TRBV12-3 or TRBV12-4 and TRBJ1-5; D call uncertain. Trimming cost V 3 bases and J 6 bases, with 12 bases left between them. There are 14 residues in the CDR3.

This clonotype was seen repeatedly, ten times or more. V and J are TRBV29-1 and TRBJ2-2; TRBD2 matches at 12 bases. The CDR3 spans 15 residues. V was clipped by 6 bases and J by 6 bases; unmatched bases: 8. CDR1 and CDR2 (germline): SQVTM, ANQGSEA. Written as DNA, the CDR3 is TGCAGCGTGCAAACTAGCGGGAGGTCGCCCGGGGAGCTGTTTTTT. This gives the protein CSVQTSGRSPGELFF.

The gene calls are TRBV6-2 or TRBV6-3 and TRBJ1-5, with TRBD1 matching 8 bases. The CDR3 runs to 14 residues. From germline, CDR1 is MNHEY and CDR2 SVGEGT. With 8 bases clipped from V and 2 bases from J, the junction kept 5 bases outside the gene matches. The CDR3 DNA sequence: TGTGCCAGCGGCAAACAGGGGGGCAATCAGCCCCAGCATTTT. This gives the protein CASGKQGGNQPQHF.